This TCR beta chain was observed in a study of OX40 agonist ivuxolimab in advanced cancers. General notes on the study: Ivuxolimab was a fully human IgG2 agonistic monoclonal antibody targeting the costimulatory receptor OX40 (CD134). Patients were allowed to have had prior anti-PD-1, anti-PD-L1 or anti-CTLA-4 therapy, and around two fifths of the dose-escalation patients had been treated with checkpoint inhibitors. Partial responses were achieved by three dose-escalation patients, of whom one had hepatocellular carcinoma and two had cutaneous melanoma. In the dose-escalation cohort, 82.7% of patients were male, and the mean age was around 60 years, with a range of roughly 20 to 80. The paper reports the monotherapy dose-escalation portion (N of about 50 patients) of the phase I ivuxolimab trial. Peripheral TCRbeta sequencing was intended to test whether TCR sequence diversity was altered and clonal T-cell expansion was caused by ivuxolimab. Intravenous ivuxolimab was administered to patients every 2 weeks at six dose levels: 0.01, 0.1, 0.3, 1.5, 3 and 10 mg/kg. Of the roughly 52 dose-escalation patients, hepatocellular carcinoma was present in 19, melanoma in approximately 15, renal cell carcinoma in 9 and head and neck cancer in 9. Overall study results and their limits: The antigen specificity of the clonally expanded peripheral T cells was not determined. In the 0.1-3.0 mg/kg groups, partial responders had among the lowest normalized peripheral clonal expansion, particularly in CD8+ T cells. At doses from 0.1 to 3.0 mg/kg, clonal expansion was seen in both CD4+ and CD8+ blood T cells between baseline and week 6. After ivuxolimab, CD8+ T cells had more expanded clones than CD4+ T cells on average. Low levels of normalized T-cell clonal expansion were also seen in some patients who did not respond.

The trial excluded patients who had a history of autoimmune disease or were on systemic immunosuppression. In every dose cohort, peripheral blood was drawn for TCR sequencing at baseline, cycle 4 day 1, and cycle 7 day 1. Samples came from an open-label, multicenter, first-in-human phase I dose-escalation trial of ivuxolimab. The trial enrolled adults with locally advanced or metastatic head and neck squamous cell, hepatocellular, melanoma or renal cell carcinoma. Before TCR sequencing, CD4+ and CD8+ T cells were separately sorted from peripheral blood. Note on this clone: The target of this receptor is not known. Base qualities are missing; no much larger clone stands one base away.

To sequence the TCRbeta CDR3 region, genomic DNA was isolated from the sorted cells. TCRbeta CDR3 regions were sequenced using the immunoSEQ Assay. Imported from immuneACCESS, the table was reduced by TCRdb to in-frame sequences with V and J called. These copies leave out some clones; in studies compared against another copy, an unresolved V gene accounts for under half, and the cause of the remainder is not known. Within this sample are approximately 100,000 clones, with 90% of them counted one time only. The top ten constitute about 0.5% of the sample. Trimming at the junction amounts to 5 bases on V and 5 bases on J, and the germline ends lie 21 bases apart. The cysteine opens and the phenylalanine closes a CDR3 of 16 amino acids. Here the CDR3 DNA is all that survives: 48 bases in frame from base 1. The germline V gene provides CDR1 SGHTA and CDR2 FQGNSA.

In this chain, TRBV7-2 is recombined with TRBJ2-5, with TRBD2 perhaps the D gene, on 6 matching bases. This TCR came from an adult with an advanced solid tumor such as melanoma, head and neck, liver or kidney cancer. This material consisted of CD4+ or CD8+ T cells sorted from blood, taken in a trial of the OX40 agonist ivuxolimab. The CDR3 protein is CASSRRGSRRGETQYF. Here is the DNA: TGTGCCAGCAGCCGTCGGGGGTCGAGGCGCGGGGAGACCCAGTACTTC.